These 21 T cell receptor beta chains were sequenced from one sample in a study of T cell repertoires in ileal Crohn's disease. Using immunoSEQ multiplex PCR, the repertoire was profiled, and TCRdb retains in-frame clones only, with some absent. The table has 5,500 to 7,500 clones, around 80% seen once; the top ten hold roughly 8%. Material: ileal tissue. Source of these receptors: an adult with Crohn's disease.

A single count supports this clone. The chain uses TRBV2 and TRBJ2-1; 10 bases are shared with TRBD2. The CDR3 has 14 residues. Germline V gene sequence: CDR1 SNHLY, CDR2 FYNNEI. The junction had 10 bases not matched to a gene; V was cut back by 10 bases and J by 7 bases. Written as DNA, the CDR3 is TGTGCCACTCCACTAGCGGGAAAGGCAAATGAGCAGTTCTTC. The encoded protein is CATPLAGKANEQFF.

The rearrangement uses TRBV6-5 and TRBJ2-6; a weak D match, TRBD2 (5 bases). The CDR3 is made up of 13 amino acids. Germline CDR1 is MNHEY and CDR2 is SVGAGI. The CDR3 sequence: CAGRRAGANVLTF. DNA of the CDR3: TGTGCAGGAAGGCGGGCTGGGGCCAACGTCCTGACTTTC.

This chain connects TRBV5-4 to TRBJ2-5, with TRBD1 matching over 9 bases. Per the germline V gene, CDR1 is SGHNT and CDR2 is YYREEE (reference sequence). V was pared by 5 bases and J by 3 bases, with 2 bases of the junction left unmatched. This CDR3 is 13 amino acids long. CDR3 nucleotides: TGTGCCAGCAGATGGACAGGGGAAGAGACCCAGTACTTC. Protein sequence: CASRWTGEETQYF.

This clone was detected once. The genes are TRBV25-1 and TRBJ2-7; 9 nucleotides align to TRBD1. CDR1 is MGHDK, CDR2 SYGVNS, per germline. The CDR3 loop spans 13 amino acids. The J segment lost 5 bases and the V segment lost 4 bases, leaving 3 bases of the junction unmatched. For the CDR3, the DNA is TGTGCCAGCAGTGGGGACAGGGCCCACGAGCAGTACTTC. Protein sequence: CASSGDRAHEQYF.

There are a few counts of this clone. The chain links TRBV25-1 to TRBJ2-1; perhaps TRBD1 as D (5 bases). Germline V gene sequence: CDR1 MGHDK, CDR2 SYGVNS. The CDR3 loop spans 16 amino acids. V lost 7 bases and J lost 2, with 18 bases in between. The CDR3 reads CASNTRGRDTYNEQFF. The CDR3 coding sequence is TGTGCCAGCAACACGCGCGGCAGGGATACCTACAATGAGCAGTTCTTC.

The genes are TRBV7-2 and TRBJ2-7; 7 nucleotides agree with TRBD2. V dropped 6 bases and J dropped 0; count of bases not matched to a gene: 11. This CDR3 contains 16 residues. Germline lookup yields CDR1 SGHTA and CDR2 FQGNSA. The CDR3 sequence is CASSVWGGSASYEQYF. The CDR3 DNA reads TGTGCCAGCAGTGTCTGGGGCGGGAGCGCCTCCTACGAGCAGTACTTC.

Only a few counts were recorded for this clone. V is TRBV6-4 and J is TRBJ1-1; 11 bases line up with TRBD1. CDR3 length: 14 amino acids. The ends lost 8 bases at V and 5 bases at J; junction bases unmatched: 7. Germline CDR1 and CDR2: MRHNA and SNTAGT. This CDR3 is CASSPGQGGTEAFF. The CDR3, as DNA: TGTGCCAGCTCTCCGGGACAGGGGGGAACTGAAGCTTTCTTT.

The rearrangement joins TRBV5-1 to TRBJ2-7, with TRBD2 matching 12 bases. The CDR3 sequence is 15 residues long. In germline, CDR1 is SGHRS, CDR2 YFSETQ. The ends lost 4 bases at V and 0 bases at J; junction bases unmatched: 2. The DNA for the CDR3 is TGCGCCAGCAGCCTGACTAGCGGGAGCTCCTACGAGCAGTACTTC. Translating it yields CASSLTSGSSYEQYF.

The V call is TRBV7-9, the J call TRBJ2-2; 8 nucleotides line up with TRBD2. Germline-derived CDR1 and CDR2 are SEHNR and FQNEAQ (reference sequence). V lost 1 base, J lost 3 bases, and 4 bases stayed unmatched. The CDR3 length is 16 residues. The CDR3 sequence is CASSLVSGRDTGELFF. The CDR3 nucleotides are TGTGCCAGCAGCTTAGTGAGCGGGAGAGACACCGGGGAGCTGTTTTTT.

This clone was counted once. This sequence joins TRBV29-1 and TRBJ2-7; 10 bases agree with TRBD1. V was clipped by 3 bases and J by 6 bases; unmatched bases: 8. The CDR3 consists of 14 residues. Germline V gene data show CDR1 as SQVTM and CDR2 as ANQGSEA. The CDR3 loop is CSVDVGQGTSEQYF. The CDR3 DNA follows: TGCAGCGTTGATGTGGGACAGGGGACCTCCGAGCAGTACTTC.

The V gene is TRBV5-1, the J gene TRBJ1-6, with 8 bases that match TRBD1. CDR1 is SGHRS, CDR2 YFSETQ, per germline. V lost 5 bases to trimming and J lost 5 bases; unmatched junction nucleotides: 3. The CDR3 length is 14 residues. The CDR3 DNA follows: TGCGCCAGCAGATCGGGACAGGATAATTCACCCCTCCACTTT. It specifies CASRSGQDNSPLHF.

The V and J genes are TRBV5-1 and TRBJ1-5, with 7 bases that match TRBD1. J lost 2 bases, V lost 3 bases, and 2 bases had no gene match. Germline V lookup: CDR1 SGHRS, CDR2 YFSETQ. This CDR3 is 14 amino acids long. Written as DNA, the CDR3 is TGCGCCAGCAGCTACAGGGGTGGCAATCAGCCCCAGCATTTT. Its protein is CASSYRGGNQPQHF.

This clone was seen once. The chain couples TRBV19 to TRBJ2-1; D remains unclear. The germline gives CDR1 LNHDA, CDR2 SQIVND (reference sequence). The CDR3 spans 13 residues. Deletions cut 1 base from V and 7 bases from J, with 8 bases between. The CDR3 loop reads CASSIGHQNEQFF. The CDR3 DNA follows: TGTGCCAGTAGTATAGGACACCAGAATGAGCAGTTCTTC.

The genes are TRBV6-1 and TRBJ2-3; 12 bases agree with TRBD2. After removal of 3 bases from V and 2 bases from J, the junction contained 3 bases not matched to a gene. The CDR3 is 16 amino acids. In germline, CDR1 is MNHNS, CDR2 SASEGT. The CDR3 loop reads CASSDLAGGPTDTQYF. The CDR3 region has the DNA TGTGCCAGCAGTGACCTAGCGGGAGGGCCCACAGATACGCAGTATTTT.

The rearrangement uses TRBV25-1 and TRBJ1-1; a possible D gene is TRBD1 (6 bases). V shed 7 bases and J shed 1 base, with 7 bases lying between them. The germline V gene has CDR1 MGHDK and CDR2 SYGVNS. The CDR3 is 12 amino acids. The CDR3 bases are TGTGCCAGCATGGACAGGAACACTGAAGCTTTCTTT. It is translated as CASMDRNTEAFF. The full variable domain, with the rest looked up from reference TRBV25-1 and TRBJ1-1, is EADIYQTPRYLVIGTGKKITLECSQTMGHDKMYWYQQDPGMELHLIHYSYGVNSTEKGDLSSESTVSRIRTEHFPLTLESARPSHTSQYLCASMDRNTEAFFGQGTRLTVV.

The rearrangement uses TRBV29-1 and TRBJ2-7; D call uncertain. Per germline, CDR1 SQVTM and CDR2 ANQGSEA. V shed 4 bases and J shed 3 bases, with 7 bases lying between them. This CDR3 is 11 amino acids long. The CDR3 DNA sequence: TGCAGCGTTGCATCCAGCTACGAGCAGTACTTC. Amino acid sequence: CSVASSYEQYF.

V is TRBV5-6 and J is TRBJ2-7; 7 positions match TRBD1. CDR3 length equals 15 residues. Germline values: CDR1 SGHDT, CDR2 YYEEEE. The J segment lost 1 base and the V segment lost 0 bases, leaving 4 bases of the junction unmatched. The CDR3 is CASSLARGLSYEQYF. DNA of the CDR3: TGTGCCAGCAGCTTGGCCAGGGGGTTATCCTACGAGCAGTACTTC.

The chain employs TRBV21-1 and TRBJ1-2. TRBV21-1 is labeled a pseudogene. The CDR3 has 14 residues. The CDR3 spells CASSKVGGDYGYTF. CDR3 DNA sequence: TGTGCCAGCAGCAAAGTAGGGGGGGACTATGGCTACACCTTC.

The chain couples TRBV9 to TRBJ2-1; 7 bases map to TRBD2. V trimming: 1 base; J trimming: 4 bases; junction bases outside the gene matches: 8. Germline lookup yields CDR1 SGDLS and CDR2 YYNGEE. The length of the CDR3 is 16 residues. The CDR3 loop is CASSVSASGLYNEQFF. DNA of the CDR3: TGTGCCAGCAGCGTATCCGCTAGCGGCCTTTACAATGAGCAGTTCTTC. The whole variable domain, filled in from reference TRBV9 and TRBJ2-1, reads DSGVTQTPKHLITATGQRVTLRCSPRSGDLSVYWYQQSLDQGLQFLIQYYNGEERAKGNILERFSAQQFPDLHSELNLSSLELGDSALYFCASSVSASGLYNEQFFGPGTRLTVL.

The chain uses TRBV10-2 and TRBJ2-2, with 7 positions matching TRBD1. V lost 8 bases to trimming and J lost 4 bases; unmatched junction nucleotides: 4. Germline lookup yields CDR1 WSHSY and CDR2 SAAADI. This CDR3 region has 13 residues. CDR3 in DNA: TGCGCCAGCCGACAGGGCACCACCGGGGAGCTGTTTTTT. Translating gives CASRQGTTGELFF.

The J gene is TRBJ1-1, the V gene TRBV29-1, with 7 bases aligning to TRBD1. J was trimmed by 6 bases and V by 4 bases; bases with no gene match: 11. The CDR3 has 14 residues. CDR1 is SQVTM and CDR2 is ANQGSEA in the germline V gene. CDR3 in amino acids: CSVVIQGETAEAFF. CDR3 nucleotide sequence: TGCAGCGTTGTTATCCAGGGGGAAACGGCTGAAGCTTTCTTT. Supplemented by reference TRBV29-1 and TRBJ1-1, the full variable domain reads SAVISQKPSRDICQRGTSLTIQCQVDSQVTMMFWYRQQPGQSLTLIATANQGSEATYESGFVIDKFPISRPNLTFSTLTVSNMSPEDSSIYLCSVVIQGETAEAFFGQGTRLTVV.